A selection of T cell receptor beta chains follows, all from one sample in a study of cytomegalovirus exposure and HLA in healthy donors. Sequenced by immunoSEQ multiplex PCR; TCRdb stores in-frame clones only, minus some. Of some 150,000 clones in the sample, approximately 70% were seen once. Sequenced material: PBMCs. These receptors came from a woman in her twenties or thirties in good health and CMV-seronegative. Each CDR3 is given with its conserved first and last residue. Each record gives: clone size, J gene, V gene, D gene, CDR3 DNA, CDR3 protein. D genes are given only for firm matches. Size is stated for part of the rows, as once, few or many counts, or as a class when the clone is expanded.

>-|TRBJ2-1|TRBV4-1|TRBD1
TGCGCCAGCAGCCGTACAGGGGGCTACCTCTACAATGAGCAGTTCTTC
CASSRTGGYLYNEQFF
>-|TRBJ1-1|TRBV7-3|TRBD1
TGTGCCAGCAGCTCTCAGGGGGGAACTGAAGCTTTCTTT
CASSSQGGTEAFF
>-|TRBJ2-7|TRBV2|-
TGTGCCAGCGGTCGGACACATTACGAGCAGTACTTC
CASGRTHYEQYF
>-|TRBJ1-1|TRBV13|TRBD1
TGTGCCAGCAGCTCACAGACAGGGGGCAGGCTAGCTTTCTTT
CASSSQTGGRLAFF
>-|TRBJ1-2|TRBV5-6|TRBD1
TGTGCCAGCAGCGCTCCAGGGGGAGAGGACCATGGCTACACCTTC
CASSAPGGEDHGYTF
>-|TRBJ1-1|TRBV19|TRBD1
TGTGCCAGTGACAGGGGTATTCTGGCTGAAGCTTTCTTT
CASDRGILAEAFF
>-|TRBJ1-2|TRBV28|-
TGTGCCAGCAGTGTAGGGGGTGGCTATGGCTACACCTTC
CASSVGGGYGYTF
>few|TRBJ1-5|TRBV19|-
TGTGCCAGTAAAATATTGACAGGCCCCAGTCAGCCCCAGCATTTT
CASKILTGPSQPQHF
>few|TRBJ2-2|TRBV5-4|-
TGTGCCAGCAGCTCTGTCCAGTGGAGGACCGGGGAGCTGTTTTTT
CASSSVQWRTGELFF
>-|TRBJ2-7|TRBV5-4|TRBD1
TGTGCCAGCAGCTTGGGACAGGGGGTCGCGCACTACGAGCAGTACTTC
CASSLGQGVAHYEQYF
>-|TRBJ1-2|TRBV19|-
TGTGCCAGTAGTATCCGTGAGACAGTCTATGGCTACACCTTC
CASSIRETVYGYTF
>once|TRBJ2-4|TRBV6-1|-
TGTGCCAGCTCTGGGGGGGCAGCCAAAAACATTCAGTACTTC
CASSGGAAKNIQYF
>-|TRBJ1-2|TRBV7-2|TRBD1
TGTGCCAGCAGCACACAGGGGAATGGCTACACCTTC
CASSTQGNGYTF
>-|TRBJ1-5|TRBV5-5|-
TGTGCCAGCAGCTTGGGTTTGGGGGGAGGGTCTGGTCAGCCCCAGCATTTT
CASSLGLGGGSGQPQHF
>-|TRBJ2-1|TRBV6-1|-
TGTGCCAGCAGGGTATGGGGGTCGGGGGTGGAGTTCTTC
CASRVWGSGVEFF
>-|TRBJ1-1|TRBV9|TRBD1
TGTGCCAGCAGCCCCTGGACAGGAGAAGCTTTCTTT
CASSPWTGEAFF
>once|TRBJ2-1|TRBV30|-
TGTGCCTGGAGTCAGGGGTCAAACAATGAGCAGTTCTTC
CAWSQGSNNEQFF
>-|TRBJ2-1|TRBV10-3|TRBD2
TGTGCCAACAGCGCCCTCCAAAGCGGGAGGGTGAATGAGCAGTTCTTC
CANSALQSGRVNEQFF
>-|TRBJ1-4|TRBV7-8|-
TGTGCCAGCAGCTCCCGCGTCCCCACAGGGAAGGTAGAAGAAAAACTGTTTTTT
CASSSRVPTGKVEEKLFF
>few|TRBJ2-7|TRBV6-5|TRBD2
TGTGCCAGCAGCCCAAGACTAGCGGGAGTCTACGAGCAGTACTTC
CASSPRLAGVYEQYF
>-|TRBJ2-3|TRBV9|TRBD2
TGTGCCAGCAGCGTAGAAGCGGGGGGGGATACAGATACGCAGTATTTT
CASSVEAGGDTDTQYF
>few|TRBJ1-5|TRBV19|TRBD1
TGTGCCAGTAGTGCCCCAACAGGGGCTAGCAATCAGCCCCAGCATTTT
CASSAPTGASNQPQHF
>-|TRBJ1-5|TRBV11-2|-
TGTGCCAGCAGCTTAGGGACAGCCGACCAGCCCCAGCATTTT
CASSLGTADQPQHF
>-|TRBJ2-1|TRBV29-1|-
TGCAGCGTTGCGCCCTTTTTCGGTGGGGGAGGGGGCTACAATGAGCAGTTCTTC
CSVAPFFGGGGGYNEQFF
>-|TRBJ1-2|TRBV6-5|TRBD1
TGTGCCAGCAGTTCCGTCCCGGGACAGGGGGCCAGCGGCTACACCTTC
CASSSVPGQGASGYTF
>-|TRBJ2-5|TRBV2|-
TGTGCCAGCAGTGTCGCCATAGAGCAGTACTTC
CASSVAIEQYF
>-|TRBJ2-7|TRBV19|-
TGTGCCAGTAGTATAGCTGGCCAGGGAACCTACGAGCAGTACTTC
CASSIAGQGTYEQYF
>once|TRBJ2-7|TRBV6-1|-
TGTGCCAGCATTCCCGACTCTTACGAGCAGTACTTC
CASIPDSYEQYF
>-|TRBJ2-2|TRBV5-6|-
TGTGCCAGCAGCTCCTTGGTTCTCCGGAGCGGTCCGAACACCGGGGAGCTGTTTTTT
CASSSLVLRSGPNTGELFF
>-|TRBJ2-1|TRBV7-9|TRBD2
TGTGCCAGCAGCTTAAGACTAGCGGTCCAGAATGAGCAGTTCTTC
CASSLRLAVQNEQFF
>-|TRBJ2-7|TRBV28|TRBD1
TGTGCCAGTCGTACCCTTTCCGGGACAGCTATCTACGAGCAGTACTTC
CASRTLSGTAIYEQYF
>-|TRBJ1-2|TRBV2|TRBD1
TGTGCCAGCAGTGAGGGACAGCCCGTTGATGGCTACACCTTC
CASSEGQPVDGYTF
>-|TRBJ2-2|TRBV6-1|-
TGTGCCAGCAGTACCACTTCGACAGCCGGGGAGCTGTTTTTT
CASSTTSTAGELFF
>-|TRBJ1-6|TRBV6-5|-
TGTGCCAGCAGTTCCCACATCGGGTTAGGCGGCTCACCCCTCCACTTT
CASSSHIGLGGSPLHF
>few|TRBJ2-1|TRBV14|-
TGTGCCAGCAGCCAAGACGCGGCGAGCTCCTACAATGAGCAGTTCTTC
CASSQDAASSYNEQFF
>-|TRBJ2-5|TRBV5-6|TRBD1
TGTGCCAGCAGTCCACAGGGGGCCGGGGAAGAGACCCAGTACTTC
CASSPQGAGEETQYF